Each of the 9 T cell receptor beta chains below was sequenced from the same sample in a study of blood T cell repertoires in COVID-19. The data were produced by immunoSEQ multiplex PCR, yet TCRdb's version contains in-frame clones alone and is incomplete. This table has 150,000 to 200,000 clones, 70% to 90% appearing once. The sequencing input was peripheral blood. Receptors originate from a woman in her 50s with COVID-19, enrolled during active disease.

V is TRBV5-1 and J is TRBJ2-7; D gene uncertain. This CDR3 is built from 14 residues. Between the trimmed V and J ends, which lost 0 bases and 3 bases, there was a span of 10 bases. Germline loops: CDR1 SGHRS, CDR2 YFSETQ. CDR3 DNA sequence: TGCGCCAGCAGCTTGGTGGGTACGGGCTACGAGCAGTACTTC. Its protein product is CASSLVGTGYEQYF.

The genes are TRBV11-2 and TRBJ2-2; 8 nucleotides agree with TRBD2. CDR3 length: 14 amino acids. Germline CDR1 is SGHAT and CDR2 is FQNNGV. Unmatched junction bases numbered 6, after V lost 8 bases and J lost 4 bases. The CDR3: CASGRGAITGELFF. CDR3 sequence (DNA): TGTGCCAGCGGGCGGGGGGCTATCACCGGGGAGCTGTTTTTT.

This chain links TRBV6-5 with TRBJ1-4; 9 bases agree with TRBD1. CDR1 is MNHEY, CDR2 SVGAGI, per germline. The trim removed 4 bases at V and 5 bases at J, leaving 2 bases unmatched. The CDR3 covers 14 residues. CDR3 residues: CASSSGTGNEKLFF. The CDR3 DNA reads as TGTGCCAGCAGTTCGGGGACAGGGAATGAAAAACTGTTTTTT.

The chain uses TRBV11-2 and TRBJ2-1; the match to TRBD2 covers 7 bases. The CDR3 runs to 17 residues. Germline loops: CDR1 SGHAT, CDR2 FQNNGV. V was pared by 5 bases and J by 7 bases, with 17 bases of the junction left unmatched. The CDR3 reads CASSPGVASGKSNEQFF. CDR3 in DNA: TGTGCCAGCAGCCCCGGTGTAGCTAGCGGTAAAAGTAATGAGCAGTTCTTC.

This chain links TRBV9 with TRBJ2-1; 9 nucleotides agree with TRBD1. The CDR3 has 14 amino acids. V lost 0 bases to trimming and J lost 9 bases; unmatched junction nucleotides: 4. Per germline, CDR1 SGDLS and CDR2 YYNGEE. CDR3 protein: CASSVAGQGFEQFF. CDR3 sequence (DNA): TGTGCCAGCAGCGTAGCAGGACAGGGGTTTGAGCAGTTCTTC.

The chain uses TRBV4-1 and TRBJ1-1; tentatively, D is TRBD1 (6 bases). V was trimmed by 5 bases and J by 0 bases, leaving 13 bases between them. The germline gives CDR1 MGHRA, CDR2 YSYEKL. CDR3 length equals 15 residues. Here the CDR3 reads CASSNWDNMNTEAFF. CDR3 sequence (DNA): TGCGCCAGCAGCAACTGGGACAACATGAACACTGAAGCTTTCTTT.

By sample share, this clone is medium-sized (0.01 to 0.1%). The J gene is TRBJ2-7, the V gene TRBV11-2, with TRBD2 matching over 9 bases. Trimming at V came to 4 bases and at J to 0 bases, leaving 7 bases not matched to a gene. The CDR3 totals 16 residues. Germline V CDR1 and CDR2: SGHAT, FQNNGV. CDR3: CASSSSFSGGSYEQYF. Written as DNA, the CDR3 is TGTGCCAGCAGCTCGTCCTTTAGCGGGGGCTCCTACGAGCAGTACTTC.

Concerning this clone: One end of the junction is discordant with germline, which a read error may explain. The chain employs TRBV6-5 and TRBJ2-7; the match to TRBD1 covers 9 bases. The CDR3 is 15 residues long. Germline values: CDR1 MNHEY, CDR2 SVGAGI. The CDR3 DNA follows: TGTGCCAGCAGGCCACAGGGGGCGGTCTCCGACGAGCAGTACTTC. It translates to CASRPQGAVSDEQYF.

The chain carries TRBV3-1 (or the pseudogene TRBV3-2) and TRBJ1-2, with TRBD1 matching over 10 bases. Germline V lookup: CDR1 LGHDT, CDR2 YNNKEL (reference sequence). V lost 3 bases, J lost 8 bases, and 12 bases stayed unmatched. This CDR3 region has 16 residues. The CDR3 DNA follows: TGTGCCAGCAGCCACCTCGACAGGGGGCGTCTCGACGGCTACACCTTC. This sequence encodes CASSHLDRGRLDGYTF.